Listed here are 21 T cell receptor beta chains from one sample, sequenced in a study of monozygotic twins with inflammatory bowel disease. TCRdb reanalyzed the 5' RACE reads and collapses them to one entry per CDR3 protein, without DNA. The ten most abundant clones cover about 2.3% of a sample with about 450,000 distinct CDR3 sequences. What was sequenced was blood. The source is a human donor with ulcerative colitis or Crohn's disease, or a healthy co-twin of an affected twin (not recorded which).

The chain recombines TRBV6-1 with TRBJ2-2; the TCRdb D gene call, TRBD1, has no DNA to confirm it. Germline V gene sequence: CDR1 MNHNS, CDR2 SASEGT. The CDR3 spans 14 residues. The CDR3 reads CASSADRVVGELFF.

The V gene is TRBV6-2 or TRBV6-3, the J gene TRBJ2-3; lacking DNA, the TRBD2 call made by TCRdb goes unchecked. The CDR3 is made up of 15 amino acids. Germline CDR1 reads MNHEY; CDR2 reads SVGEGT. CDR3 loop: CASSWTSGRTDTQYF.

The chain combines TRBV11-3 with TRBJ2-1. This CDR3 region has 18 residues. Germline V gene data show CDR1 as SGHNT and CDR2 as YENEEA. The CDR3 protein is CASSLTIGAGGPHNEQFF. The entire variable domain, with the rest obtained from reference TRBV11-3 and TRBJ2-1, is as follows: EAGVVQSPRYKIIEKKQPVAFWCNPISGHNTLYWYLQNLGQGPELLIRYENEEAVDDSQLPKDRFSAERLKGVDSTLKIQPAELGDSAVYLCASSLTIGAGGPHNEQFFGPGTRLTVL.

CDR3 amino acids: CASSPRFDLYEQYF. The chain joins TRBV18 to TRBJ2-7. The CDR3 consists of 14 residues. Germline values: CDR1 KGHSH, CDR2 LQKENI.

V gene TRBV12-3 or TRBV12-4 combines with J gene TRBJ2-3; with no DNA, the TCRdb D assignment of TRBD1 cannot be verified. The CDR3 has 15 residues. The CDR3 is CASSTTNPRQGSQYF.

The CDR3 is CASSFEPGIYGYTF. V and J are TRBV5-1 and TRBJ1-2; TCRdb lists TRBD1, though no DNA is available to test this call. The CDR3 is 14 residues long. CDR1 and CDR2 (germline): SGHRS, YFSETQ.

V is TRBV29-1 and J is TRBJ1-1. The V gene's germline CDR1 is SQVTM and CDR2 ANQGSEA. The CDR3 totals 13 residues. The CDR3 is CSVERTVRPEAFF.

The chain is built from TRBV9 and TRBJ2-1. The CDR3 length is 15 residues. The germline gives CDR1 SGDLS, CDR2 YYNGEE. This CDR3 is CASSVTQSSYNEQFF. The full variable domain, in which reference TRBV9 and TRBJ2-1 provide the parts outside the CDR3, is DSGVTQTPKHLITATGQRVTLRCSPRSGDLSVYWYQQSLDQGLQFLIQYYNGEERAKGNILERFSAQQFPDLHSELNLSSLELGDSALYFCASSVTQSSYNEQFFGPGTRLTVL.

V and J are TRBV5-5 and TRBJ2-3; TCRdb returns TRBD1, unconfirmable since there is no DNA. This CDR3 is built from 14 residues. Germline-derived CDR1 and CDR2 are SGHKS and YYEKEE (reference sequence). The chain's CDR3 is CASSPLGTPDTQYF.

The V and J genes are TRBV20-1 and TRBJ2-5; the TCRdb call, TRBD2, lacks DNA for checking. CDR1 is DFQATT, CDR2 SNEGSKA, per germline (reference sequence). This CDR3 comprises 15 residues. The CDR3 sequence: CSARDLRDVGETQYF.

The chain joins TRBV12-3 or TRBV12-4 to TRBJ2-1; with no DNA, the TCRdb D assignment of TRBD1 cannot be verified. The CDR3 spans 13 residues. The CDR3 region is CASRADSRPVQFF.

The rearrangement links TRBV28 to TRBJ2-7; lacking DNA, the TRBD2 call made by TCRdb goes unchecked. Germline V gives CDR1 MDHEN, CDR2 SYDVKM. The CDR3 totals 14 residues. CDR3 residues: CASSLPGLPYEQYF. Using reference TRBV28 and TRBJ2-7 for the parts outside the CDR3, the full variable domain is DVKVTQSSRYLVKRTGEKVFLECVQDMDHENMFWYRQDPGLGLRLIYFSYDVKMKEKGDIPEGYSVSREKKERFSLILESASTNQTSMYLCASSLPGLPYEQYFGPGTRLTVT.

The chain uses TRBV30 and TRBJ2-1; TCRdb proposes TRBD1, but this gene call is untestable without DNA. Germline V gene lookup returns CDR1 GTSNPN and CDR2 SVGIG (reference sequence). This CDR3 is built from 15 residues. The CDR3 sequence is CAWPRGGLGGSEQFF.

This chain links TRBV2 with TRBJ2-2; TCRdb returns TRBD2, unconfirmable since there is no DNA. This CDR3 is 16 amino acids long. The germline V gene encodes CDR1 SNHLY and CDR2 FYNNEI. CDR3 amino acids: CASRGEGLANTGELFF.

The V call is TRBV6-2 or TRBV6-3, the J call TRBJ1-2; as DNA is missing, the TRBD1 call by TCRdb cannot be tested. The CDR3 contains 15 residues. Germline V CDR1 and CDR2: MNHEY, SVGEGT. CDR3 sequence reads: CASSSVTGFNYGYTF.

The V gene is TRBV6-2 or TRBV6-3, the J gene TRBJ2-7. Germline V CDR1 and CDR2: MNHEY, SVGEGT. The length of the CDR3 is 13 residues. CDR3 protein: CASSYLPTYEQYF.

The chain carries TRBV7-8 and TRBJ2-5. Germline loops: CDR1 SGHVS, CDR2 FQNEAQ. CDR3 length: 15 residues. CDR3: CASSLETLAGETQYF. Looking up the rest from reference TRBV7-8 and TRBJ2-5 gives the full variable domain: GAGVSQSPRYKVAKRGQDVALRCDPISGHVSLFWYQQALGQGPEFLTYFQNEAQLDKSGLPSDRFFAERPEGSVSTLKIQRTQQEDSAVYLCASSLETLAGETQYFGPGTRLLVL.

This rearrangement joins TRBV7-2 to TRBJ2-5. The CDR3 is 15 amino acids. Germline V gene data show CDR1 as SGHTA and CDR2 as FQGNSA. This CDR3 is CASSLERQSVETQYF.

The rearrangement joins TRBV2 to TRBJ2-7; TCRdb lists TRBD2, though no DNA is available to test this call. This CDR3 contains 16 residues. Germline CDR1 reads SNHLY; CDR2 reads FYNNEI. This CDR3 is CASSPRRGGSSYEQYF.

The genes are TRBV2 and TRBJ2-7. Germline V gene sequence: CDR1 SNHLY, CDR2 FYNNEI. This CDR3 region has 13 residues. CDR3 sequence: CATNSRNTYEQYF.

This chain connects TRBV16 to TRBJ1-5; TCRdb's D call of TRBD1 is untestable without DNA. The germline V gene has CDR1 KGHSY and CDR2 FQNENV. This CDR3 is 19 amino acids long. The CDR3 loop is CASSQLPGQGLYSNQPQHF.